This T cell receptor (beta chain) was captured in a study of blood T cells in healthy people across ages (dated by TCRdb to about 2015). For the study in its entirety: Template switching captured roughly one uniquely barcoded TCR beta cDNA molecule per two T cells in model experiments. To track age-related changes in TCR beta repertoire diversity, the study relied on deep sequencing normalized with unique cDNA molecular identifiers. Four age groups were formed from the donors: young (average approximately 16 years), middle-aged (approximately 39), aged (approximately 60) and long-lived (about 80). To avoid experimental bias, donors of different ages were spread randomly across the sequencing lanes. Two additional independent replicas of 1 million unique cDNA reads from the same blood draw were analyzed for two donors (one aged 18 to 30 and one aged 80 or older). Results the study describes overall, beyond this receptor: Compared with the aged group, the long-lived group had more naive CD4+ T cells, fewer expanded clones and increased TCR diversity, suggesting age selection. Bulk unsorted PBMC profiling prevented conclusive comparison of naive and antigen-experienced compartments. Estimates of total diversity from one million sequenced T cells were regarded as lower bounds and underestimates. A strong correlation was found between observed TCR beta diversity and the percentage of naive T cells measured by flow cytometry. As age increased, observed TCR beta diversity per million T cells dropped in a roughly linear way, and a significant reduction was already evident by age 40. Because donor CMV infection status was unknown, age-related changes in expanded clonotypes were potentially confounded.

The method was 5' RACE. This sample was sequenced with an Illumina HiSeq 2500. The second PCR ran for about 6 to 12 cycles and used a J-beta primer mix along with a sample-barcoded 5' primer. A template-switch 5' adaptor carrying 12 random nucleotides introduced a unique molecular identifier onto each TCR beta cDNA molecule. Each sample yielded at least 2.5 million CDR3-containing paired-end reads. The Mint cDNA synthesis kit, primed by a TRBC-specific oligonucleotide, was used to synthesize first-strand cDNA from all RNA. Following uracil-DNA glycosylase treatment, a first 18-cycle PCR with universal primers M1SS and BC2_uni_R was performed on all cDNA. As for how the authors treated the data: Normalization of each sample was performed by random selection of 1 million high-quality reads, each carrying a distinct molecular identifier. Reads sharing molecular identifiers were discarded rather than binned into consensus sequences. MiTCR, set to a Q25 quality threshold and the strictest error-elimination algorithm, was used for CDR3 identification, clonotype clustering and error correction. A nonparametric unseen species model with Euler transformation was used to estimate a lower bound on total TCR beta diversity. Starting from the raw public reads, TCRdb applied fastp trimming at Q25, assembled clones with MiXCR and retained in-frame beta chains. Each CDR3 protein gets just one entry, which takes the most common genes and DNA from the rows behind it. Clone size and V and J calls follow TCRdb, not the original study. The sample table holds about 970,000 distinct CDR3 sequences, of which roughly 47% were seen once. About 20% of the sample is taken by the ten largest.

This clonotype was seen a handful of times. The clone's antigen remains unknown. No base quality information exists; no much larger clone differs at one position. From the cysteine through the phenylalanine, the CDR3 covers 14 amino acids. This entry keeps only the CDR3 DNA: 42 bases, framed from base 1. Reading the germline V gene gives CDR1 SGHTA and CDR2 FQGNSA. Trimming costs V 3 bases and J 2 bases, and their ends lie 11 bases apart. The donors were a few dozen Caucasian individuals from Russia, aged about 6 to 100 years, who were systemically healthy. Around 9.8 milliliters of peripheral blood were collected from each donor into EDTA-treated Vacutainer tubes. PBMCs were isolated by Ficoll-Paque density-gradient centrifugation, with at least 7 million obtained per sample. Total RNA was extracted from PBMCs with Trizol reagent, with at least 6 micrograms obtained per sample. Naive CD45RAhigh/CD27high T cell percentages were measured by flow cytometry on a PBMC aliquot from every donor.

The TCR sequence derives from a woman aged 60-75 years in good health. The chain employs TRBV7-2 and TRBJ2-7; no confident D gene assignment can be made. The sequencing sample was made of blood. In nucleotide form, the sequence is TGTGCCAGCAGCTTCTCGGGCGCGACCTACGAGCAGTACTTC. Its coded protein is CASSFSGATYEQYF. The full variable domain, with segments outside the CDR3 supplied by the reference TRBV7-2 and TRBJ2-7 proteins, appears as GAGVSQSPSNKVTEKGKDVELRCDPISGHTALYWYRQSLGQGLEFLIYFQGNSAPDKSGLPSDRFSAERTGGSVSTLTIQRTQQEDSAVYLCASSFSGATYEQYFGPGTRLTVT.